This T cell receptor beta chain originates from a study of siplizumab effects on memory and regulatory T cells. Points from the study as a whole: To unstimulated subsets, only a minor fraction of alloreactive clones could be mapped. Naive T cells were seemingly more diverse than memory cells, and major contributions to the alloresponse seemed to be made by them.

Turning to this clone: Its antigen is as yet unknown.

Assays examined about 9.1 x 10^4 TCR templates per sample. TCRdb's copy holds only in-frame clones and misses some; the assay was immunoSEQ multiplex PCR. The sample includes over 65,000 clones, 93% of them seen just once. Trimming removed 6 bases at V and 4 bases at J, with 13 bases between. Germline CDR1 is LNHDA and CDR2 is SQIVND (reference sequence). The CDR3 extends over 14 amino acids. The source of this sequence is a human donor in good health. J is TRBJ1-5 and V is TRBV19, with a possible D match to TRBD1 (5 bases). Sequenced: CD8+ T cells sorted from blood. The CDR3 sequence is CASRGTAPNQPQHF. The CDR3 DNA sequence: TGTGCCAGTAGGGGGACGGCCCCTAATCAGCCCCAGCATTTT.